One and the same sample provided the 2 T cell receptor beta chains below, sequenced in a study of T-cell reconstitution after alpha-beta-depleted transplantation in children. Researchers prepared the TCRbeta library using unique molecular identifiers, the study reports. TCRdb redid the calling of the PCR reads with MiXCR, one entry per CDR3 protein. The sample includes 450,000 to 600,000 distinct CDR3 sequences, about 10% of them seen just once. The sample in question was PBMCs, obtained before TCRalphabeta/CD19-depleted stem cell transplant. The receptors here all came from a child aged 2 to 10 with inherited bone marrow failure, due to receive a stem cell transplant.

This clonotype was detected many times. The V and J genes are TRBV27 and TRBJ1-1; unclear D gene. The CDR3 has 15 residues. CDR1 and CDR2 (germline): MNHEY, SMNVEV (reference sequence). Deletions cut 6 bases from V and 2 bases from J, with 16 bases between. CDR3 nucleotides: TGTGCCAGCAGCGCCGGAAGCGGGTTTAACACTGAAGCTTTCTTT. Protein sequence: CASSAGSGFNTEAFF.

This clonotype was recorded many times. V usage is TRBV7-6 and J usage is TRBJ1-1, with no clear D. This CDR3 has 14 residues. Trimming took off 5 bases at V and 4 bases at J, with 14 bases between the two ends. Germline lookup yields CDR1 SGHVS and CDR2 FNYEAQ. The CDR3 sequence: CASSRTLEITEAFF. CDR3 in DNA: TGTGCCAGCAGCCGAACCCTCGAAATCACTGAAGCTTTCTTT.